The 30 T cell receptor beta chains presented below share a single source sample, sequenced in a study of blood T cell repertoires in COVID-19. Sequenced by immunoSEQ multiplex PCR; TCRdb stores in-frame clones only, minus some. The repertoire holds under 250,000 clones, with about 82% as singletons. Specimen: peripheral blood. Every receptor here comes from an elderly woman with COVID-19, enrolled during active disease.

This clone came up a few times. The J gene is TRBJ1-1, the V gene TRBV5-1; 8 nucleotides match TRBD1. CDR1 and CDR2 (germline): SGHRS, YFSETQ. This CDR3 comprises 15 residues. The V segment lost 1 base and the J segment 4 bases; nucleotides outside the gene matches: 6. The DNA for the CDR3 is TGCGCCAGCAGCTTGCAACTCACAGGGGGCACTGAAGCTTTCTTT. Translating gives CASSLQLTGGTEAFF.

The V call is TRBV18, the J call TRBJ1-1; 8 nucleotides agree with TRBD1. The germline V gene has CDR1 KGHSH and CDR2 LQKENI. Germline trimming cut 0 bases from V and 6 bases from J; bases unmatched to any gene: 6. The CDR3 contains 15 residues. Here the CDR3 DNA reads TGTGCCAGCTCACCACCGACAGGGGTTATGGCTGAAGCTTTCTTT. Amino acid sequence: CASSPPTGVMAEAFF.

This clone was found once. CDR3 protein: CASSPGQVAYNEQFF. CDR3 bases: TGTGCCAGCAGCCCGGGACAGGTAGCCTACAATGAGCAGTTCTTC. V and J are TRBV3-1 (or the pseudogene TRBV3-2) and TRBJ2-1, with TRBD1 matching 8 bases. CDR1 is LGHDT, CDR2 YNNKEL, per germline (reference sequence). CDR3 length: 15 amino acids. V gave up 4 bases and J gave up 2 bases; unmatched junction bases: 4.

V gene TRBV3-1 (or the pseudogene TRBV3-2) combines with J gene TRBJ1-1; TRBD1 matches 7 bases. The V gene's germline CDR1 is LGHDT and CDR2 YNNKEL (reference sequence). The V gene end was trimmed by 1 base and the J gene end by 4 bases; junction bases not matched to a gene: 21. This CDR3 has 20 residues. The CDR3 reads CASSQVCIIGQEPKSTEAFF. CDR3 bases: TGTGCCAGCAGCCAAGTTTGTATCATCGGACAGGAGCCAAAGTCCACTGAAGCTTTCTTT.

The chain combines TRBV6-5 with TRBJ1-1; possibly TRBD1 for D (6 bases). The germline gives CDR1 MNHEY, CDR2 SVGAGI. V dropped 2 bases and J dropped 3 bases, with 13 bases sitting between them. The CDR3 length is 15 residues. This chain's CDR3 is CASSYLGTMHTEAFF. The DNA of the CDR3 is TGTGCCAGCAGTTACCTTGGGACAATGCACACTGAAGCTTTCTTT.

The chain has TRBV5-6 and TRBJ2-5, with TRBD2 identical over 8 bases. This CDR3 is 17 amino acids long. Germline CDR1 reads SGHDT; CDR2 reads YYEEEE. The V and J ends lost 0 bases and 5 bases, in that order; junction bases with no gene match: 12. The CDR3 here is CASSLGGKRGTGETQYF. CDR3 DNA: TGTGCCAGCAGCTTGGGTGGAAAGCGGGGGACCGGGGAGACCCAGTACTTC.

This clone was detected only once. CDR3 DNA: TGTGCCAGTAGCCTGGGACAGGAACCCTACGAGCAGTACTTC. Protein sequence: CASSLGQEPYEQYF. This chain links TRBV19 with TRBJ2-7; TRBD1 agrees at 8 bases. The V gene's germline CDR1 is LNHDA and CDR2 SQIVND (reference sequence). Trimming cost V 6 bases and J 2 bases; bases outside gene matches: 6. CDR3 length equals 14 residues.

This clone was recorded only once. The chain employs TRBV10-3 and TRBJ1-2, with 9 positions matching TRBD1. CDR3 length: 16 amino acids. Germline loops: CDR1 ENHRY, CDR2 SYGVKD. V shed 6 bases and J 8 bases; nucleotides not matched to a gene: 16. Written as DNA, the CDR3 is TGTGCCATCAGGGATGTTGGTCCCGACAGGGGGAGCGGCTACACCTTC. Its protein product is CAIRDVGPDRGSGYTF.

The chain joins TRBV6-5 to TRBJ1-2, with 8 bases lining up with TRBD1. Looked up from germline, CDR1 is MNHEY and CDR2 is SVGAGI. With 6 bases clipped from V and 6 bases from J, the junction kept 12 bases outside the gene matches. The CDR3 consists of 15 residues. CDR3 in amino acids: CASSPLGQVSNGYTF. The CDR3 DNA follows: TGTGCCAGCAGCCCCCTGGGACAGGTCTCTAATGGCTACACCTTC.

The rearrangement uses TRBV3-1 (or the pseudogene TRBV3-2) and TRBJ1-3; 9 bases match TRBD1. Germline values: CDR1 LGHDT, CDR2 YNNKEL (reference sequence). V was clipped by 0 bases and J by 3 bases; unmatched bases: 3. This CDR3 contains 16 residues. The CDR3: CASSQDGTGLGNTIYF. In nucleotides, the CDR3 is TGTGCCAGCAGCCAAGATGGGACAGGGCTTGGAAACACCATATATTTT.

This clone was picked up one time. CDR3 DNA: TGTGCCAGCAGCTTAGTCGGACAGGGGGCTTTCCTGAGTTCACCCCTCCACTTT. This encodes CASSLVGQGAFLSSPLHF. The chain combines TRBV7-2 with TRBJ1-6, with TRBD1 matching 11 bases. This CDR3 spans 18 amino acids. V gave up 1 base and J gave up 9 bases; unmatched junction bases: 11. Per the germline V gene, CDR1 is SGHTA and CDR2 is FQGNSA.

V is TRBV11-2 and J is TRBJ2-3; no firm D call. The CDR3 runs 16 residues. Trimming pared 5 bases from V and 11 bases from J, leaving 26 bases between. Germline V lookup: CDR1 SGHAT, CDR2 FQNNGV. CDR3 sequence (DNA): TGTGCCAGCAGCCTTGTATCGACTGCCACCCAGAGTAGGCAGTATTTT. This sequence encodes CASSLVSTATQSRQYF.

Only a few counts were recorded for this clone. The genes are TRBV28 and TRBJ1-5; D is uncertain. Deletions cut 5 bases from V and 4 bases from J, with 3 bases between. The CDR3 sequence is 11 residues long. Looked up from germline, CDR1 is MDHEN and CDR2 is SYDVKM. The CDR3 region has the DNA TGTGCCAGCAGTCAAAATCAGCCCCAGCATTTT. Amino acid sequence: CASSQNQPQHF.

This clone was recorded once. The rearrangement joins TRBV6-4 to TRBJ1-2; D is unresolved. The CDR3 is made up of 13 amino acids. Germline V CDR1 and CDR2: MRHNA, SNTAGT. Trimming removed 7 bases from V and 4 bases from J, with 13 bases in between. CDR3 protein: CASISPRGYGYTF. DNA for the CDR3: TGTGCCAGCATTTCCCCCCGAGGCTATGGCTACACCTTC.

V gene TRBV5-4 combines with J gene TRBJ2-5; the D gene is possibly TRBD2 (6 bases). This CDR3 comprises 15 residues. With 4 bases removed from V and 3 bases from J, the gap between germline ends came to 16 bases. The V gene's germline CDR1 is SGHNT and CDR2 YYREEE (reference sequence). In nucleotides, the CDR3 is TGTGCCAGCAGCCCCCCAGGTCGGGGGAAAGAGACCCAGTACTTC. It translates to CASSPPGRGKETQYF.

CDR3: CASSQESAQTARNTQYF. The CDR3 region has the DNA TGCGCCAGCAGCCAAGAGTCGGCACAGACCGCCAGGAATACGCAGTATTTT. This chain uses TRBV4-1 with TRBJ2-3, with D hard to call. The CDR3 length is 17 residues. Trimming pared 0 bases from V and 7 bases from J, leaving 20 bases between. CDR1 and CDR2 from the germline V gene are MGHRA and YSYEKL.

This CDR3 is CASSYPRDDQPQHF. CDR3 nucleotides: TGTGCCAGCAGTTACCCCCGGGATGATCAGCCCCAGCATTTT. V usage is TRBV6-6 and J usage is TRBJ1-5; no reliable D call. The V end was cut by 2 bases, the J end by 5 bases, with 10 bases between. CDR1 and CDR2 from the germline V gene are MNHNY and SVGAGI (reference sequence). CDR3 size: 14 residues.

This clone was found a few times. The rearrangement uses TRBV18 and TRBJ1-2; the D is unclear. Trimming pared 6 bases from V and 0 bases from J, leaving 5 bases between. The length of the CDR3 is 12 residues. CDR1 and CDR2 from the germline V gene are KGHSH and LQKENI. CDR3 sequence reads: CASSTANYGYTF. CDR3 nucleotide sequence: TGTGCCAGCTCTACAGCTAACTATGGCTACACCTTC.

CDR3 amino acids: CASSLMKGAPGNTIYF. The CDR3 DNA sequence: TGTGCCAGCAGTTTAATGAAGGGGGCTCCTGGAAACACCATATATTTT. This sequence joins TRBV28 and TRBJ1-3; TRBD1 aligns across 7 bases. The V gene end was trimmed by 2 bases and the J gene end by 2 bases; junction bases not matched to a gene: 6. Germline V gene sequence: CDR1 MDHEN, CDR2 SYDVKM. The CDR3 sequence is 16 residues long.

The chain has TRBV3-1 (or the pseudogene TRBV3-2) and TRBJ2-3; weak D call: TRBD2 (5 bases). V lost 4 bases and J 0 bases, leaving 14 bases between the germline ends. Germline CDR1 reads LGHDT; CDR2 reads YNNKEL (reference sequence). This CDR3 is 16 amino acids long. CDR3 residues: CASSRAWSGSTDTQYF. CDR3 DNA: TGTGCCAGCAGCCGGGCGTGGAGCGGCAGCACAGATACGCAGTATTTT.

The rearrangement links TRBV6-7 to TRBJ2-7; maybe TRBD1 (6 bases). TRBV6-7 is flagged as an ORF with uncertain function. V dropped 7 bases and J dropped 6 bases, with 19 bases sitting between them. The CDR3 covers 14 residues. The CDR3 loop reads CASNPCVRGFEQYF. As DNA, the CDR3 is TGTGCCAGCAACCCTTGTGTCAGGGGTTTCGAGCAGTACTTC.

The chain links TRBV19 to TRBJ1-3, with no clear D. This CDR3 comprises 11 residues. In germline, CDR1 is LNHDA, CDR2 SQIVND (reference sequence). V was pared by 11 bases and J by 11 bases, with 16 bases between. CDR3 loop: CAGATPTAIYF. CDR3 in DNA: TGTGCCGGTGCGACTCCCACGGCCATATATTTT. The entire variable domain, with the rest obtained from reference TRBV19 and TRBJ1-3, is as follows: DGGITQSPKYLFRKEGQNVTLSCEQNLNHDAMYWYRQDPGQGLRLIYYSQIVNDFQKGDIAEGYSVSREKKESFPLTVTSAQKNPTAFYLCAGATPTAIYFGEGSWLTVV.

This clone was seen just once. This CDR3 reads CASSEAAKWQEAFF. The CDR3 DNA follows: TGTGCCAGCAGTGAGGCGGCAAAGTGGCAAGAAGCTTTCTTT. The chain joins TRBV2 to TRBJ1-1; D unclear. The V end was cut by 3 bases, the J end by 8 bases, with 16 bases between. Germline CDR1 SNHLY, CDR2 FYNNEI. The CDR3 covers 14 residues.

The V gene is TRBV7-2, the J gene TRBJ1-2, with D possibly matching TRBD1 (6 bases). Trimming removed 3 bases from V and 4 bases from J, with 15 bases in between. Germline V gene lookup returns CDR1 SGHTA and CDR2 FQGNSA. The CDR3 consists of 15 residues. For the CDR3, the DNA is TGTGCCAGCAGCTTGGGGCGGGGGGCGAGCTATGGCTACACCTTC. Translated: CASSLGRGASYGYTF.

V is TRBV25-1 and J is TRBJ2-2; a possible D gene is TRBD1 (5 bases). The CDR3 length is 14 residues. CDR1 is MGHDK, CDR2 SYGVNS, per germline. V was trimmed by 4 bases and J by 2 bases, leaving 8 bases between them. DNA of the CDR3: TGTGCCAGCAGTGGAAGGGGAAACACCGGGGAGCTGTTTTTT. This translates into CASSGRGNTGELFF.

In its sample, this clone was seen a few times. The genes are TRBV6-6 and TRBJ1-5; D gene unclear. The CDR3 covers 14 residues. The V and J ends lost 2 bases and 1 base respectively, with 6 bases between them. CDR1 and CDR2 (germline): MNHNY, SVGAGI (reference sequence). CDR3 region: CASSYPESNQPQHF. Here the CDR3 DNA reads TGTGCCAGCAGTTACCCGGAGAGCAATCAGCCCCAGCATTTT.

The chain carries TRBV24-1 and TRBJ1-1, with unresolved D. The CDR3 length is 13 residues. V lost 1 base and J lost 3, with 5 bases in between. Per germline, CDR1 KGHDR and CDR2 SFDVKD. The CDR3 protein is CATSDFPYTEAFF. CDR3 in DNA: TGTGCCACCAGTGATTTCCCGTACACTGAAGCTTTCTTT.

The chain uses TRBV9 and TRBJ2-7, with TRBD2 matching over 10 bases. CDR3 size: 15 residues. V was clipped by 0 bases and J by 5 bases; unmatched bases: 5. Germline V CDR1 and CDR2: SGDLS, YYNGEE. CDR3 nucleotides: TGTGCCAGCAGCGTAGCCGCCCTAGCGGGGGACGAGCAGTACTTC. Protein sequence: CASSVAALAGDEQYF.

V and J are TRBV2 and TRBJ2-1; 11 bases map to TRBD2. The CDR3 sequence is 15 residues long. Germline assignment: CDR1 SNHLY and CDR2 FYNNEI. The J segment lost 0 bases and the V segment lost 8 bases, leaving 3 bases of the junction unmatched. The CDR3 DNA sequence: TGTGCCAGCGCTACTAGCGGGAGCTCCTACAATGAGCAGTTCTTC. It translates to CASATSGSSYNEQFF. The whole variable domain, remainder taken from reference TRBV2 and TRBJ2-1, is EPEVTQTPSHQVTQMGQEVILRCVPISNHLYFYWYRQILGQKVEFLVSFYNNEISEKSEIFDDQFSVERPDGSNFTLKIRSTKLEDSAMYFCASATSGSSYNEQFFGPGTRLTVL.

This chain uses TRBV9 with TRBJ1-5, with no clear D. The CDR3 loop spans 15 amino acids. The V end lost 3 bases, the J end lost 0 bases, and 10 bases lay between the germline ends. Germline V gives CDR1 SGDLS, CDR2 YYNGEE. CDR3 amino acids: CASSAGGNSNQPQHF. The CDR3 nucleotides are TGTGCCAGCAGCGCAGGAGGTAATAGCAATCAGCCCCAGCATTTT.